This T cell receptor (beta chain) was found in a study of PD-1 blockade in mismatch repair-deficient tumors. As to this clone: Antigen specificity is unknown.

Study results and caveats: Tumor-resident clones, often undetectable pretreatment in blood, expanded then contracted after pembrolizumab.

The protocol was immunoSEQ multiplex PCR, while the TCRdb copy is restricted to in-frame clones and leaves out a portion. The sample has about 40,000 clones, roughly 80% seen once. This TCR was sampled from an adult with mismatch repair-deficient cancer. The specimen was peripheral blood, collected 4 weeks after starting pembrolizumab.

Written as DNA, the CDR3 is TGTGCCAGCAGCTTAGCGGGACAGGCACCCCGGGACTACTCCTACGAGCAGTACTTC. Translating gives CASSLAGQAPRDYSYEQYF. The genes are TRBV7-6 and TRBJ2-7; TRBD1 might be the D (8 bases). CDR1 and CDR2 from the germline V gene are SGHVS and FNYEAQ. This CDR3 has 19 residues. The ends were cut back, 0 bases at V and 0 bases at J, with 21 bases in the middle.